This T cell receptor beta chain came from a study of shared clonotypes between healthy human individuals. Trimming took 0 bases from V and 7 from J, leaving 10 bases between them. The CDR3 consists of 13 residues. CDR1 SGHDT and CDR2 YYEEEE come from the germline V gene. On this clone itself: Its antigen is currently unknown.

Study-level findings and limits: Inspection by rarefaction showed sorted-subset sequencing to be incomplete despite large depth.

Terminally differentiated effector memory CD45RA+ cells were left out of the naive CD8 fraction, which was CD45RO-negative and positively selected for CCR7. TCRdb's copy holds only in-frame clones and misses some; the assay was immunoSEQ multiplex PCR. The sample has millions of clones; 85% to 95% are singletons. The specimen was naive CD8+ T cells sorted from blood. This sequence was found in a man aged 18 to 29 in good health. V and J are TRBV5-6 and TRBJ1-1; no clear D gene. The CDR3 nucleotides are TGTGCCAGCAGCTTGGCCCTTTCCGGTGAAGCTTTCTTT. Translation gives CASSLALSGEAFF. Filled out from reference TRBV5-6 and TRBJ1-1, the complete variable domain reads DAGVTQSPTHLIKTRGQQVTLRCSPKSGHDTVSWYQQALGQGPQFIFQYYEEEERQRGNFPDRFSGHQFPNYSSELNVNALLLGDSALYLCASSLALSGEAFFGQGTRLTVV.